A few counts support the clone carrying this T cell receptor beta chain. Its cognate antigen is unknown. The data were obtained in a study of cytomegalovirus exposure and HLA in healthy donors. Background on the study: It was reported in a later analysis that the same platform had been used for the 120 or so validation repertoires as for the approximately 670 first-cohort repertoires.

Findings of the study overall: For most TCR sequences rarity was the rule, although some public TCRs occurred in many donors. Reported results showed that the classifier diagnosed cytomegalovirus status with high specificity and sensitivity.

This CDR3 has 16 amino acids. V lost 3 bases and J lost 2, with 14 bases in between. Germline loops: CDR1 MNHNS, CDR2 SASEGT. Some clones are missing from TCRdb's copy, which holds only in-frame ones; the method was immunoSEQ multiplex PCR. The repertoire holds 180,000 or so clones, with approximately 86% as singletons. V gene TRBV6-1 combines with J gene TRBJ1-5; D is undetermined. The sample consisted of PBMCs. The sequence derives from a man aged 25 to 40 in good health and CMV-seropositive. CDR3 protein: CASSDNKGFGNQPQHF. As DNA, the CDR3 is TGTGCCAGCAGTGATAATAAAGGATTTGGCAATCAGCCCCAGCATTTT.